This T cell receptor beta chain was captured by sequencing in a study of regulatory T cells. Findings and caveats of the study: Regulatory T cells from CD3G-deficient patients were less diverse than autologous conventional CD4+ cells and control regulatory cells. Treg repertoire restriction varied and was strongest in the two most severe patients. In patients, unique TRB V-J pairs were restricted and V/J usage skewed, especially in Tregs.

The primer mix had 52 TRBV and 13 TRBJ primers. Clones were sequenced by immunoSEQ multiplex PCR, and TCRdb holds only the in-frame ones, with some missing. Of about 2,300 clones listed, less than 95% are singletons. Concerning this clone: Its antigen remains unknown.

Patients aged 2 to 39 years had fewer naive T cells. CD4+ cells were sorted into CD25-high CD127-low regulatory cells and CD25-low CD127-high conventional cells. V was shortened by 5 bases and J by 2 bases, with 12 bases between the two germline ends. This CDR3 comprises 14 residues. Germline V gene lookup returns CDR1 MNHNS and CDR2 SASEGT. Sequenced: CD4+ Tregs sorted from blood. This receptor was obtained from a child between 10 and 17 years old with CD3G deficiency. The chain has TRBV6-1 and TRBJ1-1; D might be TRBD1 (6 bases). For the CDR3, the DNA is TGTGCCAGCAGTAGGGGACACCCCAACACTGAAGCTTTCTTT. This sequence encodes CASSRGHPNTEAFF.